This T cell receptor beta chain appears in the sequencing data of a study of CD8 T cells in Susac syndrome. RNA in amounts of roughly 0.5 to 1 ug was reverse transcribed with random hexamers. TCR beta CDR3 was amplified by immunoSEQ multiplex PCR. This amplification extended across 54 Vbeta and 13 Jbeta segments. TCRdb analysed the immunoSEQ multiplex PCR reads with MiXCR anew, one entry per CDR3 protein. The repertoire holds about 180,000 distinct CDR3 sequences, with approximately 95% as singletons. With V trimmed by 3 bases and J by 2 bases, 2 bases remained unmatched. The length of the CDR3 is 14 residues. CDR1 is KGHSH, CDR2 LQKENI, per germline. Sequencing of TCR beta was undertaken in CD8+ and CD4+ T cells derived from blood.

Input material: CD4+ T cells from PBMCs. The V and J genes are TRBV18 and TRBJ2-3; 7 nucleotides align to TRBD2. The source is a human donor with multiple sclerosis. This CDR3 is CASSPAGVTDTQYF. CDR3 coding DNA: TGTGCCAGCTCACCGGCGGGGGTCACAGATACGCAGTATTTT.